A single sample gave rise to the 6 T cell receptor beta chains below, sequenced in a study of blood T cell repertoires in COVID-19. Measured with immunoSEQ multiplex PCR; TCRdb has only the in-frame clones, and not every one. The data hold a few hundred thousand clones, with 85% to 90% observed a single time. Sequencing was done on a sample of PBMCs or T cells enriched from blood (not recorded which). These TCRs come from a man younger than 45 who had recovered from COVID-19.

The rearrangement uses TRBV30 and TRBJ1-2; 8 bases line up with TRBD1. CDR3 length equals 14 residues. CDR1 is GTSNPN, CDR2 SVGIG, per germline (reference sequence). Trimming removed 4 bases from V and 4 bases from J; junction bases left unmatched: 8. This chain's CDR3 is CAWNHRGRTYGYTF. CDR3 sequence (DNA): TGTGCCTGGAATCACAGGGGGAGGACCTATGGCTACACCTTC.

The chain is built from TRBV9 and TRBJ2-7, with 7 bases aligning to TRBD2. From germline, CDR1 is SGDLS and CDR2 YYNGEE. With V trimmed by 3 bases and J by 0 bases, 12 bases remained unmatched. CDR3 length: 17 residues. The CDR3 is CASSATTSRDLSYEQYF. CDR3 in DNA: TGTGCCAGCAGCGCAACGACTAGCCGGGACCTCTCCTACGAGCAGTACTTC.

The chain employs TRBV6-6 and TRBJ1-1; D ambiguous. CDR3 length equals 13 residues. V shed 2 bases and J shed 4 bases, with 8 bases lying between them. Per germline, CDR1 MNHNY and CDR2 SVGAGI (reference sequence). CDR3: CASSYQESTEAFF. The CDR3 DNA reads as TGTGCCAGCAGTTACCAAGAGAGCACTGAAGCTTTCTTT.

This clone was recorded only once. The chain carries TRBV19 and TRBJ2-1; no firm D call. Germline V lookup: CDR1 LNHDA, CDR2 SQIVND (reference sequence). The V gene lost 3 bases and the J gene lost 6 bases, with 15 bases spanning the gap. The CDR3 sequence is 15 residues long. The CDR3 region is CASSITRDYGNEQFF. CDR3 bases: TGTGCCAGTAGTATTACTCGCGATTACGGCAATGAGCAGTTCTTC.

The chain uses TRBV6-1 and TRBJ2-1; D perhaps matches TRBD2 (5 bases). V lost 0 bases and J lost 8, with 17 bases in between. The CDR3 is 16 amino acids. CDR1 and CDR2 from the germline V gene are MNHNS and SASEGT. The CDR3 is CASSEALGLIVDEQFF. The CDR3 DNA follows: TGTGCCAGCAGTGAAGCGCTTGGACTGATTGTGGATGAGCAGTTCTTC.

J is TRBJ2-6 and V is TRBV7-6; 7 nucleotides align to TRBD2. Germline V gene sequence: CDR1 SGHVS, CDR2 FNYEAQ. The CDR3 is made up of 17 amino acids. The V segment lost 1 base and the J segment 0 bases; nucleotides outside the gene matches: 3. The CDR3 region is CASSLVGRASGANVLTF. The CDR3 DNA reads TGTGCCAGCAGCTTAGTTGGGAGGGCCTCTGGGGCCAACGTCCTGACTTTC.